This TCR beta chain is from a study of breast tumors, draining lymph nodes, adjacent tissues. The CDR3 contains 15 residues. Trimming removed 5 bases from V and 4 bases from J; junction bases left unmatched: 7. CDR1 MGHDK and CDR2 SYGVNS come from the germline V gene. TCRdb processed the multiplex PCR reads anew with MiXCR; each CDR3 protein has one entry. The data show about 15,000 distinct CDR3 sequences, approximately 51% seen once. Sequencing used tumor-adjacent breast tissue. This clonotype was sampled from a female donor with breast cancer. Some clones in this sample may be carry-over from other donors' samples. This chain joins TRBV25-1 and TRBJ2-2; 7 nucleotides line up with TRBD1. CDR3 loop: CASSTGTDFTGELFF. CDR3 DNA: TGTGCCAGCAGTACCGGGACAGATTTCACCGGGGAGCTGTTTTTT.